One sample yielded the 9 T cell receptor beta chains listed below, sequenced in a study of Graves' ophthalmopathy and Graves' hyperthyroidism. Amplification of the TCR beta CDR3 regions used RNA transcripts (as template). First-round RT-PCR employed HTBI primers, with a second-round multiplex PCR after it. From the multiplex PCR reads, TCRdb called clonotypes with MiXCR, one entry per CDR3 protein. The table includes about 480,000 distinct CDR3 sequences, approximately 15% detected once. The sample taken for sequencing was blood. These receptors were collected from a woman aged 25 to 39 with Graves' ophthalmopathy.

Many counts were recorded for this clonotype. The chain links TRBV10-3 to TRBJ1-1, with D unclear. Germline loops: CDR1 ENHRY, CDR2 SYGVKD. There are 12 residues in the CDR3. Trimming left V 6 bases short and J 1 base short, with 6 bases between. CDR3 sequence reads: CAIRTENTEAFF. The CDR3 bases are TGTGCCATCAGAACAGAGAACACTGAAGCTTTCTTT.

Many counts were recorded for this clonotype. The chain recombines TRBV5-1 with TRBJ1-1; D possibly corresponds to TRBD1 (5 bases). The CDR3 covers 15 residues. Between the trimmed V and J ends, which lost 6 bases and 0 bases, there was a span of 15 bases. Looked up from germline, CDR1 is SGHRS and CDR2 is YFSETQ. The DNA of the CDR3 is TGCGCCAGCACCCCGAGGGGCCTAGTGAACACTGAAGCTTTCTTT. Protein: CASTPRGLVNTEAFF.

The chain uses TRBV7-6 and TRBJ2-2; TRBD1 matches 8 bases. CDR3 length: 14 residues. V trimming: 5 bases; J trimming: 5 bases; junction bases outside the gene matches: 4. In germline, CDR1 is SGHVS, CDR2 FNYEAQ. The CDR3 loop is CASSATGVTGELFF. For the CDR3, the DNA is TGTGCCAGCAGCGCGACAGGGGTAACCGGGGAGCTGTTTTTT.

This clonotype occurred many times. V and J are TRBV5-1 and TRBJ2-7; the match to TRBD1 covers 8 bases. The V gene end was trimmed by 0 bases and the J gene end by 3 bases; junction bases not matched to a gene: 5. CDR1 is SGHRS and CDR2 is YFSETQ in the germline V gene. The CDR3 totals 15 residues. The CDR3 reads CASSLDRDRFYEQYF. CDR3 bases: TGCGCCAGCAGCTTGGATCGGGACAGGTTCTACGAGCAGTACTTC.

This clonotype occurred many times. V and J are TRBV6-2 or TRBV6-3 and TRBJ1-1, with D perhaps TRBD1 (6 bases). CDR1 MNHEY and CDR2 SVGEGT come from the germline V gene. V shed 5 bases and J shed 0 bases, with 10 bases lying between them. The CDR3 sequence is 14 residues long. The CDR3 spells CASSRRGMNTEAFF. For the CDR3, the DNA is TGTGCCAGCAGTCGGAGGGGGATGAACACTGAAGCTTTCTTT.

This clonotype was counted many times. This chain joins TRBV5-1 and TRBJ2-5; a weak D match, TRBD2 (5 bases). Between the trimmed V and J ends, which lost 1 base and 0 bases, there was a span of 13 bases. Germline CDR1 and CDR2: SGHRS and YFSETQ. This CDR3 comprises 16 residues. The CDR3 DNA follows: TGCGCCAGCAGCTTGTGGAGCATGGACTACCAAGAGACCCAGTACTTC. It translates to CASSLWSMDYQETQYF.

This clonotype has a count of ten or more. The V call is TRBV7-8, the J call TRBJ2-7; D is uncertain. The CDR3 has 15 residues. V dropped 3 bases and J dropped 2 bases, with 14 bases sitting between them. Germline V gives CDR1 SGHVS, CDR2 FQNEAQ. The DNA for the CDR3 is TGTGCCAGCAGCTTTAGGCAGGCCCAAACCTACGAGCAGTACTTC. This translates into CASSFRQAQTYEQYF.

This clonotype has at least ten counts. The chain has TRBV10-3 and TRBJ2-3; D is perhaps TRBD2 (6 bases). This CDR3 region has 14 residues. The V and J ends lost 6 bases and 2 bases respectively, with 12 bases between them. Germline CDR1 reads ENHRY; CDR2 reads SYGVKD. The CDR3 DNA reads TGTGCCATCAGGGGACGGGGGTCCACAGATACGCAGTATTTT. It is translated as CAIRGRGSTDTQYF.

As concerns this clonotype: At one boundary the junction diverges from the germline segment, which might be a read error. The chain recombines TRBV2 with TRBJ2-7, with 8 bases that match TRBD1. CDR3 size: 13 residues. Germline assignment: CDR1 SNHLY and CDR2 FYNNEI. CDR3 protein: CANSPRTGFEQYF. The CDR3 DNA reads TGTGCCAACAGTCCCCGGACAGGGTTCGAGCAGTACTTC.